This TCR beta chain was sequenced for a study of cytomegalovirus exposure and HLA in healthy donors. Trimming removed 3 bases from V and 0 bases from J, with 13 bases in between. From germline, CDR1 is LNHDA and CDR2 SQIVND (reference sequence). This CDR3 contains 16 residues. PCR involved 60 Vbeta and 13 Jbeta primers. Clones were sequenced by immunoSEQ multiplex PCR, and TCRdb holds only the in-frame ones, with some missing. Of 120,000 or so clones listed, 60% to 85% are singletons. The sample consisted of PBMCs. The receptor was isolated from a man aged 30 to 45 in good health and CMV-seronegative. The chain links TRBV19 to TRBJ2-3, with a possible D match to TRBD1 (6 bases). CDR3 loop: CASSIFQGISTDTQYF. The CDR3 nucleotides are TGTGCCAGTAGTATTTTCCAGGGGATTAGCACAGATACGCAGTATTTT.